This TCR beta chain was retrieved from a study of identical twins. Study conclusions and caveats: Cross-sectional statistical analysis, not tracking of the same donors, underpinned the conclusions. The study found weaker excess twin sharing in beta out-of-frame sequences.

A universal primer site was created by template switching, with the cDNA bearing unique molecular identifiers. Using its own MiXCR run on the 5' RACE reads, TCRdb lists one record per CDR3 protein. Of about 890,000 distinct CDR3 sequences listed, 10% to 15% are singletons. In this sample, this clonotype turned up a few times. Its target is unknown. CDR1 SNHLY and CDR2 FYNNEI come from the germline V gene. This CDR3 has 14 amino acids. With 7 bases removed from V and 1 base from J, the gap between germline ends came to 11 bases. The donors were all healthy and Caucasian. This sample also appeared in a second study, on yellow fever vaccine responses in identical twins.

The sample taken for sequencing was PBMCs. The V and J genes are TRBV2 and TRBJ2-1; D is ambiguous. This TCR was recovered from a woman aged 18-30 years in good health. CDR3 protein: CASTSGKSYNEQFF. As DNA, the CDR3 is TGTGCCAGCACGTCAGGAAAGTCCTACAATGAGCAGTTCTTC. The full variable domain, in which reference TRBV2 and TRBJ2-1 provide the parts outside the CDR3, is EPEVTQTPSHQVTQMGQEVILRCVPISNHLYFYWYRQILGQKVEFLVSFYNNEISEKSEIFDDQFSVERPDGSNFTLKIRSTKLEDSAMYFCASTSGKSYNEQFFGPGTRLTVL.